This TCR beta chain was retrieved from a study of molecular identifiers for immune sequencing clone quantification. This clonotype occurred a few times. No antigen is known for it. Study observations and caveats: In naive cells, clones above 20 RNA copies held under 1% of molecules, whereas in effector cells they held over 99%.

The junction had 8 bases not matched to a gene; V was cut back by 0 bases and J by 5 bases. Looked up from germline, CDR1 is MGHDK and CDR2 is SYGVNS. The CDR3 has 16 amino acids. TCRdb re-called the PCR reads through MiXCR, storing one row per CDR3 protein. The sample has about 640,000 distinct CDR3 sequences, 20% seen once. As CD8+CD4-CCR7+CD45RA+ cells, naive CD8 T cells were sorted. The receptor was derived from a human donor in good health. Some libraries in this study had Jurkat cell RNA spiked in. The rearrangement uses TRBV25-1 and TRBJ2-5, with 8 bases aligning to TRBD2. The source material was naive CD8+ T cells from blood, with Jurkat cell RNA spiked in. Indicated subset: FACS-sorted CD8+CD4-CCR7+CD45RA+ naive T cells. The CDR3: CASSEYINSGVETQYF. CDR3 sequence (DNA): TGTGCCAGCAGTGAATACATTAATAGCGGGGTGGAGACCCAGTACTTC.